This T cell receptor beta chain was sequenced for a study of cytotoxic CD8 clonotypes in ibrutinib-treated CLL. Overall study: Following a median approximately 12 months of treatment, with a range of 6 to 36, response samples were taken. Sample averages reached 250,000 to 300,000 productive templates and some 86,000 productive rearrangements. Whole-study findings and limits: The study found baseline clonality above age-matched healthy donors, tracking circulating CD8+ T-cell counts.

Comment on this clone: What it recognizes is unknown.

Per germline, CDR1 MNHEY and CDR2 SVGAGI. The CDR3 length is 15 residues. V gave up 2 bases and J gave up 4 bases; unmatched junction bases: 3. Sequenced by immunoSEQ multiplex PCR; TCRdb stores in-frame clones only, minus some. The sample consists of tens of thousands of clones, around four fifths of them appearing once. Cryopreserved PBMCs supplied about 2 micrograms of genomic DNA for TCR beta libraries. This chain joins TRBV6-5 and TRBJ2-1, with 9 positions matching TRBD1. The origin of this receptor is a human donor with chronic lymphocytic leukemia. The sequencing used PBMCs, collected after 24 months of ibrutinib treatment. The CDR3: CASSYDRGTYNEQFF. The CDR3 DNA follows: TGTGCCAGCAGTTACGACAGGGGGACATACAATGAGCAGTTCTTC.